The present T cell receptor beta chain was sequenced within a study of cytomegalovirus exposure and HLA in healthy donors. Overall study results and limits: The classifier reportedly diagnosed cytomegalovirus status with high sensitivity and specificity. In vitro work confirmed that three CMV-associated chains recognize CMV antigens.

The protocol was immunoSEQ multiplex PCR, while the TCRdb copy is restricted to in-frame clones and leaves out a portion. Among about 240,000 clones listed, more than 75% were seen once. About this clone itself: What it recognizes is unknown.

V lost 6 bases, J lost 2 bases, and 11 bases lay in between. The CDR3 covers 13 residues. CDR1 is SGHNT and CDR2 is YENEEA in the germline V gene. Sequenced material: PBMCs. The sequence was obtained from a woman between 25 and 40 years old in good health and CMV-seropositive. V is TRBV11-3 and J is TRBJ2-7; no firm D call. The CDR3 coding sequence is TGTGCCAGCAGTCTCCGAGCCCCCTACGAGCAGTACTTC. It specifies CASSLRAPYEQYF.